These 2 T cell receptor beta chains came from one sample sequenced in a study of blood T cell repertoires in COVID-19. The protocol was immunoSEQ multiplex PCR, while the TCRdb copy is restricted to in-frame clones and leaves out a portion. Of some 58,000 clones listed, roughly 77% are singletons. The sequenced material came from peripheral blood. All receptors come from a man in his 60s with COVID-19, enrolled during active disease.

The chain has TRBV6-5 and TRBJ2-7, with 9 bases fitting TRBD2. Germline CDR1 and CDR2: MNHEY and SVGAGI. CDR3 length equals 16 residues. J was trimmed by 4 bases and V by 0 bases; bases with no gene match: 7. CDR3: CASSYSGGGVSYEQYF. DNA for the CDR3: TGTGCCAGCAGTTACTCGGGCGGGGGGGTTTCGTACGAGCAGTACTTC.

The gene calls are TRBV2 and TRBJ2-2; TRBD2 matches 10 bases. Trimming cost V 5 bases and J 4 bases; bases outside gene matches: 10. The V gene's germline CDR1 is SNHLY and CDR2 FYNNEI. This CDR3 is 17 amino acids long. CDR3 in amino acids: CASSSRAGGVLTGELFF. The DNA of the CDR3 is TGTGCCAGCAGTTCCAGAGCGGGGGGGGTACTCACCGGGGAGCTGTTTTTT.